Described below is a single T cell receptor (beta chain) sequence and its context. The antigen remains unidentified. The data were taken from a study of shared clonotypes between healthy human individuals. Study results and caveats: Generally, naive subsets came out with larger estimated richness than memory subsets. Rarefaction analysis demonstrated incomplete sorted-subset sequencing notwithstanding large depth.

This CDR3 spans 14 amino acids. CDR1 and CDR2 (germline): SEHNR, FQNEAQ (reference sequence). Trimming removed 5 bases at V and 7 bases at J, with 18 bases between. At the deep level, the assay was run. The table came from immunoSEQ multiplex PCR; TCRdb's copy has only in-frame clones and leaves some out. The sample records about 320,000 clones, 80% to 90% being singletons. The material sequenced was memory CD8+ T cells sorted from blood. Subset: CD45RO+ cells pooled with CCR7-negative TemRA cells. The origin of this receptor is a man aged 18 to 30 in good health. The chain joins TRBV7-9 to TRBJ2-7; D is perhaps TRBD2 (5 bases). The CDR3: CASSKSDGKEEQYF. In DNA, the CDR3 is TGTGCCAGCAGCAAGTCCGACGGGAAAGAGGAGCAGTACTTC.